This T cell receptor (beta chain) came from a study of control samples from healthy donors and cancer patients (dated by TCRdb to 2020 to 2021). The CDR3 contains 14 residues, cysteine and phenylalanine counted. The sequence is cut down to CDR3 DNA, 42 bases in frame from base 1. The germline V gene specifies SGHDT as CDR1 and YYEEEE as CDR2. Deletion took 0 bases off V and 2 bases off J, with a span of 9 bases between the germline ends. Comments on this clone: It lacks a known antigen. Base qualities are not provided; no much larger clone lies one nucleotide away.

Library preparation used the immunoSEQ multiplex PCR assay. Entries here come from immuneACCESS through TCRdb and include only in-frame sequences with V and J called. Some clones fail to appear in such tables; in the studies checked, an unresolved V gene covers under half of the shortfall, and the cause of the remainder is unknown. In this sample the table shows about 140,000 clones, 90% to 95% of which occur a single time. About an eighth of the sample rests with the top ten. The chain employs TRBV5-6 and TRBJ2-7; the D region possibly corresponds to TRBD1 (5 bases align). The sequence was collected from a man between 40 and 49 years old in good health. The specimen sequenced was blood. DNA sequence: TGTGCCAGCAGCTTGGCCGTCAGGGCCTACGAGCAGTACTTC. Translation gives CASSLAVRAYEQYF.